This passage covers 12 T cell receptor beta chains from one sample sequenced in a study of shared clonotypes between healthy human individuals. Naive CD8 cells lacked CD45RO and underwent positive selection for CCR7, leaving out terminally differentiated effector memory CD45RA+ cells. TCRdb's table, derived via immunoSEQ multiplex PCR, lists solely in-frame clones and lacks some. This sample has roughly 850,000 clones, with about 96% found just once. Sequencing was carried out using naive CD8+ T cells sorted from blood. All receptors derive from a man aged 30-40 years in good health.

Points on this clone: The same CDR3 is also encoded by other DNA sequences in this sample. The gene calls are TRBV2 and TRBJ1-2; D possibly corresponds to TRBD1 (6 bases). From germline, CDR1 is SNHLY and CDR2 FYNNEI. V was trimmed by 8 bases and J by 4 bases, leaving 11 bases between them. The CDR3 has 12 amino acids. CDR3: CASRGGIYGYTF. DNA for the CDR3: TGTGCCAGCCGCGGGGGCATCTATGGCTACACCTTC.

A remark on this clone: In the same sample, other DNA sequences code for this CDR3. This CDR3 is CASSLETSGYNEQFF. DNA for the CDR3: TGTGCCAGCAGCTTGGAAACTAGCGGGTACAATGAGCAGTTCTTC. The V gene is TRBV7-9, the J gene TRBJ2-1; TRBD2 aligns across 9 bases. The germline CDR1 and CDR2 sequences are SEHNR and FQNEAQ (reference sequence). The CDR3 sequence is 15 residues long. Trimming at V came to 3 bases and at J to 4 bases, leaving 4 bases not matched to a gene.

Concerning this clone: The limits of the CDR3 on the DNA are not certain, so only TCRdb's listed CDR3 is given. V usage is TRBV7-8 and J usage is TRBJ2-3; the table names TRBD2, a call not compared with the DNA. Germline loops: CDR1 SGHVS, CDR2 FQNEAQ. The CDR3 adds up to 17 amino acids, both ends counted. The CDR3 protein is CASGVRFGGVISDTQYF.

CDR3 residues: CATSRGGAGVMNTEAFF. CDR3 coding DNA: TGTGCCACCAGCAGAGGGGGCGCAGGAGTGATGAACACTGAAGCTTTCTTT. This chain links TRBV15 with TRBJ1-1; possibly TRBD1 for D (5 bases). The CDR3 consists of 17 residues. The ends were cut back, 1 base at V and 0 bases at J, with 15 bases in the middle. The germline V gene encodes CDR1 LNHNV and CDR2 YYDKDF (reference sequence). Combining the CDR3 with reference TRBV15 and TRBJ1-1 gives the whole variable domain DAMVIQNPRYQVTQFGKPVTLSCSQTLNHNVMYWYQQKSSQAPKLLFHYYDKDFNNEADTPDNFQSRRPNTSFCFLDIRSPGLGDTAMYLCATSRGGAGVMNTEAFFGQGTRLTVV.

In this sample, this clone turned up once. The gene calls are TRBV2 and TRBJ2-1; 9 positions match TRBD2. Per the germline V gene, CDR1 is SNHLY and CDR2 is FYNNEI. The CDR3 is 15 amino acids. V lost 5 bases, J lost 4 bases, and 6 bases stayed unmatched. The CDR3 loop reads CASSPGTSIYNEQFF. The CDR3 DNA reads TGTGCCAGCAGTCCCGGGACTAGCATTTACAATGAGCAGTTCTTC.

The V gene is TRBV6-9, the J gene TRBJ2-1; D is ambiguous. The V gene's germline CDR1 is MNHGY and CDR2 SVAAGI. This CDR3 has 10 amino acids. V lost 11 bases, J lost 7 bases, and 9 bases lay in between. Here the CDR3 DNA reads TGTGCCTGCGTGCGAAATGAGCAGTTCTTC. The encoded protein is CACVRNEQFF.

On this clone itself: Other DNA sequences in this sample translate to the same CDR3. This chain uses TRBV27 with TRBJ2-7, with 8 bases aligning to TRBD2. Looked up from germline, CDR1 is MNHEY and CDR2 is SMNVEV (reference sequence). This CDR3 spans 13 amino acids. V lost 6 bases and J lost 2; bases outside the gene matches: 3. CDR3 in amino acids: CASSRGGTYEQYF. The CDR3 nucleotides are TGTGCCAGCAGCCGCGGGGGGACCTACGAGCAGTACTTC.

The gene calls are TRBV29-1 and TRBJ2-7; D is possibly TRBD1 (5 bases). With 7 bases removed from V and 2 bases from J, the gap between germline ends came to 12 bases. Germline values: CDR1 SQVTM, CDR2 ANQGSEA. The CDR3 contains 12 residues. CDR3 loop: CSALGRTYEQYF. CDR3 nucleotide sequence: TGCAGCGCCCTGGGGCGGACCTACGAGCAGTACTTC.

The chain links TRBV7-6 to TRBJ2-7, with 7 bases lining up with TRBD2. Germline V CDR1 and CDR2: SGHVS, FNYEAQ. With V trimmed by 4 bases and J by 5 bases, 8 bases remained unmatched. The CDR3 is 14 residues long. CDR3 sequence reads: CASSSRTRGDEQYF. The CDR3 DNA sequence: TGTGCCAGCAGCTCACGGACTAGAGGCGACGAGCAGTACTTC.

The chain links TRBV10-2 to TRBJ1-3, with D tentatively TRBD1 (5 bases). This CDR3 comprises 14 residues. From germline, CDR1 is WSHSY and CDR2 SAAADI. Trimming removed 10 bases at V and 0 bases at J, with 13 bases between. The CDR3 DNA is TGCGCCACCCTGGGACCCCTCTCTGGAAACACCATATATTTT. This codes for CATLGPLSGNTIYF.

The rearrangement links TRBV30 to TRBJ2-7, with D possibly TRBD1 on 5 matching bases. The V end was cut by 8 bases, the J end by 0 bases, with 11 bases between. CDR1 is GTSNPN and CDR2 is SVGIG in the germline V gene (reference sequence). This CDR3 contains 12 residues. In nucleotides, the CDR3 is TGTGCCGGGGCCTCAACCTCCTACGAGCAGTACTTC. It specifies CAGASTSYEQYF.

CDR3 nucleotides: TGTGCCATCTCGGGGTACTCCTATGGCTACACCTTC. Encoded protein: CAISGYSYGYTF. The V gene is TRBV10-3, the J gene TRBJ1-2; D not certain. The germline gives CDR1 ENHRY, CDR2 SYGVKD. Between the trimmed V and J ends, which lost 8 bases and 4 bases, there was a span of 11 bases. There are 12 residues in the CDR3.